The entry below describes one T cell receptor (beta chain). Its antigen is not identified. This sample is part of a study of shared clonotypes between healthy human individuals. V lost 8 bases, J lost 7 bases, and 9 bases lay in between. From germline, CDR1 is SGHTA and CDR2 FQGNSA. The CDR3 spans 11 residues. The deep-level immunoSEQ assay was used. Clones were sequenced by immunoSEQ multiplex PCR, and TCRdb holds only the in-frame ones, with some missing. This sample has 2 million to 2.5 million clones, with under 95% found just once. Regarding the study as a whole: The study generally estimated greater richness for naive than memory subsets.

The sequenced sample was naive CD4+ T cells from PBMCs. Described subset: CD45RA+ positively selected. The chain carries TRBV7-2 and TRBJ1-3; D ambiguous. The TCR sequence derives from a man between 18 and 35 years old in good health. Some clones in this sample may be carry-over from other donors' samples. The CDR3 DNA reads TGTGCCAGCGCTGTCTTCAACACCATATATTTT. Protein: CASAVFNTIYF.